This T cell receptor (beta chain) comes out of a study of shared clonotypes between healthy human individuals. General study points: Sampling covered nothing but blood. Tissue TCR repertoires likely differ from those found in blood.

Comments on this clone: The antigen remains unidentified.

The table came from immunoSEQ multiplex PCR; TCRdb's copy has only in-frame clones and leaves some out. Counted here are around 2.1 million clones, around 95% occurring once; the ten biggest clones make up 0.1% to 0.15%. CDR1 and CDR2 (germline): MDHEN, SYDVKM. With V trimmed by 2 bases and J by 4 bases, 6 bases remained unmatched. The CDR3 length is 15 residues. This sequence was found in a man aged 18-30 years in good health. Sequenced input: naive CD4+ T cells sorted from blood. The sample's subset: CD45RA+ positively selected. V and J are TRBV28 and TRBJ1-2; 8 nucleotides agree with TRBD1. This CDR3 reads CASSLSFGQGYGYTF. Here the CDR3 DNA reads TGTGCCAGCAGTTTAAGTTTCGGACAGGGCTATGGCTACACCTTC.